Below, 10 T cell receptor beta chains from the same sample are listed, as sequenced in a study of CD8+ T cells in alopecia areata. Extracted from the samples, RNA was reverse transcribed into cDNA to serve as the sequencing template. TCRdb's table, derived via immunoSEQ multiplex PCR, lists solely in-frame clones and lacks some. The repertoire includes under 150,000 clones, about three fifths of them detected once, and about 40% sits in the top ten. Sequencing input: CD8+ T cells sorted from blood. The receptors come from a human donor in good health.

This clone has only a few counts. CDR3 loop: CSVGGRGYEQYF. In nucleotides, the CDR3 is TGCAGCGTTGGGGGTCGAGGCTACGAGCAGTACTTC. The chain is built from TRBV29-1 and TRBJ2-7; D is uncertain. From germline, CDR1 is SQVTM and CDR2 ANQGSEA. The CDR3 spans 12 residues. V was cut by 4 bases and J by 3 bases, with 10 bases left in between.

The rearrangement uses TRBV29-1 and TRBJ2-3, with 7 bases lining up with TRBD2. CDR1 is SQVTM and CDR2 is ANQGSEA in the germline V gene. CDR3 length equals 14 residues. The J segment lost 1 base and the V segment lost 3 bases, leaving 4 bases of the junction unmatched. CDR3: CSVDWGRGTDTQYF. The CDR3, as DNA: TGCAGCGTTGACTGGGGGAGGGGCACAGATACGCAGTATTTT.

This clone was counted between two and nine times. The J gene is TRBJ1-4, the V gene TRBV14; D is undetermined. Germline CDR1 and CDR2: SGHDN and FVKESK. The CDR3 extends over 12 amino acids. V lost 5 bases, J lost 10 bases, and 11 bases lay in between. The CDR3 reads CASSTPGGKLFF. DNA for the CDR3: TGTGCCAGCAGCACCCCGGGAGGAAAACTGTTTTTT.

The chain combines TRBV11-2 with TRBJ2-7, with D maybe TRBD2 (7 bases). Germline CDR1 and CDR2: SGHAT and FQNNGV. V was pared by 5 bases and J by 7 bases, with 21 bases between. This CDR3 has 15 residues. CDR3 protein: CASSPPGAGVLEQYF. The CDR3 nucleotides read TGTGCCAGCAGCCCGCCAGGGGCGGGAGTCTTAGAGCAGTACTTC.

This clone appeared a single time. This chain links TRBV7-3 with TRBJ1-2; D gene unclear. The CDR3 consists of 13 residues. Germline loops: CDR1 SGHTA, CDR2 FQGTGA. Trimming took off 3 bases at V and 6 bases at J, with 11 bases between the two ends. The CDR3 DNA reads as TGTGCCAGCAGCTTCGGGGATGGCGATGGCTACACCTTC. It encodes CASSFGDGDGYTF.

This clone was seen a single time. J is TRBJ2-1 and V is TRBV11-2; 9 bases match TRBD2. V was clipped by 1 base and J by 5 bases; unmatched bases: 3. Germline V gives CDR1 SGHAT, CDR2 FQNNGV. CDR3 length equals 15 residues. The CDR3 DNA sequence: TGTGCCAGCAGCTTAGTGGGCGGGAGGGACAATGAGCAGTTCTTC. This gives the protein CASSLVGGRDNEQFF.

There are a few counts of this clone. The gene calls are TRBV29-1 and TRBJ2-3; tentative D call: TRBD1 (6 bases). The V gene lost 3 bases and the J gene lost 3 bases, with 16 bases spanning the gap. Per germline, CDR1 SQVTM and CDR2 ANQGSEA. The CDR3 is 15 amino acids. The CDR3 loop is CSVDSRGITTDTQYF. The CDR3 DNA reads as TGCAGCGTTGACTCCAGGGGAATAACTACAGATACGCAGTATTTT.

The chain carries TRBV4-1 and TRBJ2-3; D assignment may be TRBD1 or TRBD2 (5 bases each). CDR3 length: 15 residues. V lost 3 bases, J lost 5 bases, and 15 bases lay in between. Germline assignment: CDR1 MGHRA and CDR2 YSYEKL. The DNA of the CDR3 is TGCGCCAGCAGCCAGGTGACGGGAAGGGGAGATACGCAGTATTTT. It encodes CASSQVTGRGDTQYF.

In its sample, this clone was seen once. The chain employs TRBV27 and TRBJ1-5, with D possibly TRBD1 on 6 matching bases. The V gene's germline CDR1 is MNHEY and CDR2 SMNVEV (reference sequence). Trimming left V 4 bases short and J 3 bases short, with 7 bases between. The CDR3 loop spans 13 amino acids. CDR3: CASSWTDNQPQHF. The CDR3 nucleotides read TGTGCCAGCAGTTGGACAGACAATCAGCCCCAGCATTTT.

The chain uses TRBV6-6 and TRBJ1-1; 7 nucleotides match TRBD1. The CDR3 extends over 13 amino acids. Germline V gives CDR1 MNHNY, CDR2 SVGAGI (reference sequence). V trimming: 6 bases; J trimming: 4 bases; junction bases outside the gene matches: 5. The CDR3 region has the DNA TGTGCCAGCAGCCCGGACAGGAGCACTGAAGCTTTCTTT. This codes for CASSPDRSTEAFF.